These 7 T cell receptor beta chains were all obtained from the same sample, sequenced in a study of shared clonotypes between healthy human individuals. TCRdb's table, derived via immunoSEQ multiplex PCR, lists solely in-frame clones and lacks some. The sample has 1 million to 1.3 million clones, around 78% seen once. The sample comprised memory CD4+ T cells from PBMCs. The sample's subset: CD45RA-negative fraction. The receptors shown here come from a man aged 18-30 years in good health. Some clones in this sample may be carry-over from other donors' samples.

V is TRBV7-9 and J is TRBJ1-1, with 9 bases aligning to TRBD1. CDR3 length: 13 residues. Germline lookup yields CDR1 SEHNR and CDR2 FQNEAQ (reference sequence). The V gene end was trimmed by 6 bases and the J gene end by 11 bases; junction bases not matched to a gene: 10. In DNA form, the CDR3 reads TGTGCCAGCAGTTCCTACAGGGGGCAGAGCGCTTTCTTT. Translation: CASSSYRGQSAFF.

The V call is TRBV5-1, the J call TRBJ2-7, with 7 bases matching TRBD2. The CDR3 consists of 13 residues. The V gene end was trimmed by 4 bases and the J gene end by 6 bases; junction bases not matched to a gene: 7. From germline, CDR1 is SGHRS and CDR2 YFSETQ. Here the CDR3 reads CASSGGGEGEQYF. The CDR3 nucleotides read TGCGCCAGCAGCGGAGGAGGGGAGGGCGAGCAGTACTTC.

This clone has only a few counts. This chain connects TRBV10-3 to TRBJ2-4; D is perhaps TRBD2 (7 bases). In germline, CDR1 is ENHRY, CDR2 SYGVKD. Trimming removed 6 bases from V and 0 bases from J, with 12 bases in between. The CDR3 extends over 15 amino acids. This CDR3 is CAISVGGEAKNIQYF. The CDR3, as DNA: TGTGCCATCAGCGTAGGGGGGGAAGCCAAAAACATTCAGTACTTC.

This clone was observed a few times. The chain joins TRBV7-6 to TRBJ2-1, with 12 positions matching TRBD2. The germline V gene encodes CDR1 SGHVS and CDR2 FNYEAQ. V was clipped by 7 bases and J by 7 bases; unmatched bases: 5. There are 14 residues in the CDR3. The CDR3 spells CASTRLAGENEQFF. CDR3 nucleotides: TGTGCCAGCACCCGACTAGCGGGAGAAAATGAGCAGTTCTTC.

This clone turned up a few times. This chain links TRBV9 with TRBJ2-1; tentative D call: TRBD2 (6 bases). V dropped 0 bases and J dropped 6 bases, with 10 bases sitting between them. The CDR3 runs to 14 residues. Germline V gene sequence: CDR1 SGDLS, CDR2 YYNGEE. The chain's CDR3 is CASSVDVAVNEQFF. CDR3 in DNA: TGTGCCAGCAGCGTAGACGTAGCGGTCAATGAGCAGTTCTTC.

The chain employs TRBV1 and TRBJ2-5; TRBD1 is taken as the D call from the table, unchecked against the DNA. TRBV1 is deemed a pseudogene. The CDR3 extends over 13 amino acids. The CDR3 loop reads CTSSQARGETQYF. The CDR3 DNA sequence: TGCACCAGCAGCCAGGCCAGGGGTGAGACCCAGTACTTC.

Only a few counts were recorded for this clone. The rearrangement uses TRBV18 and TRBJ1-1; D unresolved. From germline, CDR1 is KGHSH and CDR2 LQKENI. The V and J ends lost 1 base and 3 bases respectively, with 12 bases between them. The CDR3 is 15 residues long. The CDR3 loop is CASSPLAGADTEAFF. CDR3 DNA sequence: TGTGCCAGCTCACCACTGGCGGGAGCGGACACTGAAGCTTTCTTT.